This TCR beta chain was found in a study of blood T cell repertoires in COVID-19. Study information: Material from acute and convalescent COVID-19 was sourced from the United States, Italy and Spain. From T cells, B-cell-depleted T cells, or PBMCs came the material, which was cDNA or gDNA.

Per the study methods: From reference gene primer amplification, estimates of nucleated cell counts were derived. The table came from immunoSEQ multiplex PCR; TCRdb's copy has only in-frame clones and leaves some out. V, J and clone size reflect that table, while D and trimming were determined from the DNA. The top ten clones hold less than 3% of a sample with fewer than 70,000 clones, less than 90% of them seen once. This CDR3 region has 13 residues. In germline, CDR1 is SGHTA, CDR2 FQGNSA. V lost 1 base and J lost 4; bases outside the gene matches: 0. The sequence came from an elderly man with acute or convalescent COVID-19. Sequencing was done on a sample of peripheral blood. J is TRBJ2-5 and V is TRBV7-2; 7 bases line up with TRBD1. The CDR3 loop is CASSLGQGETQYF. DNA of the CDR3: TGTGCCAGCAGCTTAGGACAGGGAGAGACCCAGTACTTC. Together with reference TRBV7-2 and TRBJ2-5, the CDR3 gives the full variable domain: GAGVSQSPSNKVTEKGKDVELRCDPISGHTALYWYRQSLGQGLEFLIYFQGNSAPDKSGLPSDRFSAERTGGSVSTLTIQRTQQEDSAVYLCASSLGQGETQYFGPGTRLLVL.